This T cell receptor (beta chain) was sequenced for a study of molecular identifiers for immune sequencing clone quantification. General study results and limits: More than 850,000 naive cells reportedly did not prevent detection of spiked Jurkat TCR RNA from one cell. Effector cells kept over 99% of their molecules in clones above 20 RNA copies, while naive cells kept under 1% there.

CDR1 is SQVTM and CDR2 is ANQGSEA in the germline V gene. Losses at the gene ends were 3 bases for V and 7 bases for J; bases not matched to a gene: 11. The CDR3 sequence is 15 residues long. The sample holds many counts of this clonotype. The target antigen is unknown. The CD8+CD4-CCR7+CD45RA+ phenotype defined the sorted naive CD8 T cells. Listed TCR primers, together with previously described methods, were used for the bulk TCR libraries. TCRdb re-called the PCR reads through MiXCR, storing one row per CDR3 protein. In the table there are 400,000 to 600,000 distinct CDR3 sequences, 20% to 25% of which are singletons.

Source material: naive CD8+ T cells from blood, with Jurkat cell RNA spiked in. Subset here: FACS-sorted CD8+CD4-CCR7+CD45RA+ naive T cells. The receptor's source is a human donor in good health. Some libraries in this study had Jurkat cell RNA spiked in. This chain connects TRBV29-1 to TRBJ2-1; 8 nucleotides match TRBD2. The CDR3 region is CSVEGSHSGINEQFF. The CDR3 DNA follows: TGCAGCGTTGAGGGTAGCCATAGCGGGATAAATGAGCAGTTCTTC.